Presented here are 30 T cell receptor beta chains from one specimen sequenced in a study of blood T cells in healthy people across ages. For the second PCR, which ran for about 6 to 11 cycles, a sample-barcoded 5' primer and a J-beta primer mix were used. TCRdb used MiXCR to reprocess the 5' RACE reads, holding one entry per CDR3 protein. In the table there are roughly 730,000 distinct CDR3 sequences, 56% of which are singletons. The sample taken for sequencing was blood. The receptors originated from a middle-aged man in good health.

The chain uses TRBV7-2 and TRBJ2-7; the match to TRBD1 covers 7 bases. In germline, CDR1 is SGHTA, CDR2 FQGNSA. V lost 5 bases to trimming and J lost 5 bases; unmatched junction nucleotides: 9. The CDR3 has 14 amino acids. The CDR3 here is CASSTTGVKNEQYF. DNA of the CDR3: TGTGCCAGCAGCACAACAGGGGTGAAGAACGAGCAGTACTTC.

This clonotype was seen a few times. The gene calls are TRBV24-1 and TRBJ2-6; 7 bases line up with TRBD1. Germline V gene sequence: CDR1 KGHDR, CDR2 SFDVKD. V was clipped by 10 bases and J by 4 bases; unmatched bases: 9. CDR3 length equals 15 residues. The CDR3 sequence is CATPTGSLGANVLTF. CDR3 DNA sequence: TGTGCCACGCCGACAGGGTCTCTGGGGGCCAACGTCCTGACTTTC.

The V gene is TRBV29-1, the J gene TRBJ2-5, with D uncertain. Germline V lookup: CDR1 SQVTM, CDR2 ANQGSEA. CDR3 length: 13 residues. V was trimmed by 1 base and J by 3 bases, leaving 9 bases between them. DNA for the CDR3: TGCAGCGTTGAAGTGCAGAACAAAGAGACCCAGTACTTC. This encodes CSVEVQNKETQYF.

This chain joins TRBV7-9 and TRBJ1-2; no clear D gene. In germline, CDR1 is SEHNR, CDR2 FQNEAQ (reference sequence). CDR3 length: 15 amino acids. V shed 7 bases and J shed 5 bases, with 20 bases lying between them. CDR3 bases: TGTGCCAGCACCGAGGGTCTAAGTTTTGCTTATGGCTACACCTTC. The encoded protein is CASTEGLSFAYGYTF.

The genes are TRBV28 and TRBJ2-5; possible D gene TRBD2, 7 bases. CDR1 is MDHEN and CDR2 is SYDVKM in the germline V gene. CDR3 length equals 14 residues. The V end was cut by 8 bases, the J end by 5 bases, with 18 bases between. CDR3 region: CASERGGRCETQYF. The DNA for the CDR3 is TGTGCCAGCGAAAGGGGGGGGCGGTGTGAGACCCAGTACTTC.

The CDR3 coding sequence is TGCAGTGCTAGAGTCCGGGACTACGAGCAGTACTTC. It translates to CSARVRDYEQYF. The genes are TRBV20-1 and TRBJ2-7; D might be TRBD2 (5 bases). Germline values: CDR1 DFQATT, CDR2 SNEGSKA (reference sequence). The length of the CDR3 is 12 residues. Between the trimmed V and J ends, which lost 1 base and 3 bases, there was a span of 7 bases.

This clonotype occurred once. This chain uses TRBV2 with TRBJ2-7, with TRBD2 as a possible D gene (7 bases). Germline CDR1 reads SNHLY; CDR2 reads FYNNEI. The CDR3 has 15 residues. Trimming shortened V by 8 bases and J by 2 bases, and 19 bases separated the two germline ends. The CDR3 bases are TGTGCCAGCCTGCTGGGAGGGGGAGTTACCTACGAGCAGTACTTC. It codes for CASLLGGGVTYEQYF.

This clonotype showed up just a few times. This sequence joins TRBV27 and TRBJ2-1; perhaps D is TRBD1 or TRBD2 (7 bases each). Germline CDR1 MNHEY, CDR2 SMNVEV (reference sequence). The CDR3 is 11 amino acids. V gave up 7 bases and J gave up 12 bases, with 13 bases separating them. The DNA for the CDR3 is TGTGCCAGCAATACAGGGGAGGGGCAGTTCTTC. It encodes CASNTGEGQFF.

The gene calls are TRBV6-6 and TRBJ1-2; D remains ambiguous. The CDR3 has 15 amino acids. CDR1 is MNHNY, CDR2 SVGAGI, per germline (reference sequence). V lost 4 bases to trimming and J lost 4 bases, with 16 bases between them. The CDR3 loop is CASSLDWDRPYGYTF. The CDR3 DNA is TGTGCCAGCAGTTTGGATTGGGATAGGCCCTATGGCTACACCTTC.

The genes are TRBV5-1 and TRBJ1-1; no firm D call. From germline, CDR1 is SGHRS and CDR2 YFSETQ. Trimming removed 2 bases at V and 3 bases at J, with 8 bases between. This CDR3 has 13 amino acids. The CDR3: CASSFDEDTEAFF. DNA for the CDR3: TGCGCCAGCAGCTTTGACGAGGACACTGAAGCTTTCTTT.

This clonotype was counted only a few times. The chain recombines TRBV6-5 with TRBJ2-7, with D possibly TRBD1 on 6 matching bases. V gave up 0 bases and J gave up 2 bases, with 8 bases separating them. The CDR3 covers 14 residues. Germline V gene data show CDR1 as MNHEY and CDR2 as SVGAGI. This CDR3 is CASSYSTGTYEQYF. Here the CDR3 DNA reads TGTGCCAGCAGTTACTCGACAGGTACCTACGAGCAGTACTTC.

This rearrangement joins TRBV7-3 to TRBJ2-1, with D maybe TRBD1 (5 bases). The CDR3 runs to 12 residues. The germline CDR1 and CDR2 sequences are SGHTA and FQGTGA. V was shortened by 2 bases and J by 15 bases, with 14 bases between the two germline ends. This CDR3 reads CASSLSGLVPFF. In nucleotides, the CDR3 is TGTGCCAGCAGCTTATCAGGGCTTGTCCCGTTCTTC.

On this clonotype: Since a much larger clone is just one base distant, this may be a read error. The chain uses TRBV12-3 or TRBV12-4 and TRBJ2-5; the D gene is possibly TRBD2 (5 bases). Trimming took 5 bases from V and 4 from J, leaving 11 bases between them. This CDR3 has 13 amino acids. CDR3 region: CASSIGLAETQYF. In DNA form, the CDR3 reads TGTGCCAGCAGTATAGGGCTAGCAGAGACCCAGTACTTC.

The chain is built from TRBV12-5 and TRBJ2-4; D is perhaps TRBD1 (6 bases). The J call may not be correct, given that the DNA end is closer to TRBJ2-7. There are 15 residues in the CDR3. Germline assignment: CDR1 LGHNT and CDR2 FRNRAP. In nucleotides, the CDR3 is TGTGCTAGTGGTTTGGTGGGGACACCCTCCTACGAGCAGTACTTC. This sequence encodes CASGLVGTPSYEQYF.

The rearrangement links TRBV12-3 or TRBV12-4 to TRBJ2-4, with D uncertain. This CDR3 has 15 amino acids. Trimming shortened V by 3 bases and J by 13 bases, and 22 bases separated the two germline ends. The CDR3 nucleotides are TGTGCCAGCAGTTTGCCCTCGGGTCGGTCCGCCAAGCAGTACTTC. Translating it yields CASSLPSGRSAKQYF.

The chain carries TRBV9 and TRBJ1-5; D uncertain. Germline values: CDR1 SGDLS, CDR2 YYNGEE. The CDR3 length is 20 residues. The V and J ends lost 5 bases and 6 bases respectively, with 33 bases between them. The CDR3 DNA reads TGTGCCAGCAGGCAGGAGGAGCGCTGCCAAGACGAGAGGAATACTCAGCCCCAGCATTTT. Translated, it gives CASRQEERCQDERNTQPQHF.

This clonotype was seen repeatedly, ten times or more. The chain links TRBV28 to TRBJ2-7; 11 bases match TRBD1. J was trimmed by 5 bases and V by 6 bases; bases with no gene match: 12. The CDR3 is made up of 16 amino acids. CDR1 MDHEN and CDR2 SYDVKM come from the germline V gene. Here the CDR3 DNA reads TGTGCCAGCAGCTCCGGGACAGGGGGATTCAGCGACGAGCAGTACTTC. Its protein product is CASSSGTGGFSDEQYF.

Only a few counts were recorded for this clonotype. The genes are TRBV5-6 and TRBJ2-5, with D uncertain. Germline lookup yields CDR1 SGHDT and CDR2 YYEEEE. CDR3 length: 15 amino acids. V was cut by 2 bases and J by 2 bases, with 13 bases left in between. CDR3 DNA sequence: TGTGCCAGCAGCTTTCGGACGCAGGCACAAGAGACCCAGTACTTC. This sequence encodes CASSFRTQAQETQYF.

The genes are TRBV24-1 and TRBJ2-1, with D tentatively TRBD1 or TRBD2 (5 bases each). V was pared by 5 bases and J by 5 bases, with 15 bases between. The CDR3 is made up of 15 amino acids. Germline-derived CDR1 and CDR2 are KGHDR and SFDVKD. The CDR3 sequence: CATSATGPADNEQFF. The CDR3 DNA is TGTGCCACCAGTGCTACGGGGCCAGCCGACAATGAGCAGTTCTTC.

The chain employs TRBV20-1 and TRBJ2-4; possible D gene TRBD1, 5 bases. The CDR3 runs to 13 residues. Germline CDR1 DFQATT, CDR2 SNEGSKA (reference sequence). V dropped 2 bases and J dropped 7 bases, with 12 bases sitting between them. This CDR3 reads CSARPTAGNIQYF. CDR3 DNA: TGCAGTGCTAGACCGACAGCCGGGAACATTCAGTACTTC.

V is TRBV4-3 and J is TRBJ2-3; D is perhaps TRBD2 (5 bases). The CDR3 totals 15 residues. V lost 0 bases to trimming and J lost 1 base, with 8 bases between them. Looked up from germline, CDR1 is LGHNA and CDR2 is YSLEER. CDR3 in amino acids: CASSQETRGTDTQYF. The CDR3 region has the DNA TGCGCCAGCAGCCAAGAGACGCGGGGCACAGATACGCAGTATTTT.

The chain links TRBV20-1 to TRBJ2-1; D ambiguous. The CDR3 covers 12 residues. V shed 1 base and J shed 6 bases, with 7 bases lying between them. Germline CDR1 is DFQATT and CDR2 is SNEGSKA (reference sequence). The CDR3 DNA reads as TGCAGTGCTAGAGGGGAAATCAATGAGCAGTTCTTC. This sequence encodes CSARGEINEQFF.

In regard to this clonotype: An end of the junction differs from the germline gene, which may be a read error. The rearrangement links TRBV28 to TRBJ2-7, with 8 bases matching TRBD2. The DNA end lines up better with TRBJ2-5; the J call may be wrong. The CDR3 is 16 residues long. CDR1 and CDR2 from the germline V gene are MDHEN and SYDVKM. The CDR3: CAGSGAGGGRGETQYF. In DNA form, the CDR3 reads TGTGCCGGCAGTGGCGCGGGAGGAGGGCGTGGAGAGACCCAGTACTTC.

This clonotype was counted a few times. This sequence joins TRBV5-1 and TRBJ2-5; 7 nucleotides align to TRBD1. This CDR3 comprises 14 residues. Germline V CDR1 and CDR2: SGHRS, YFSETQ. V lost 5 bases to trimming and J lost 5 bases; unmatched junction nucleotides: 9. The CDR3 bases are TGCGCCAGCAGAGTGGAAGGGGGCCAGGAGACCCAGTACTTC. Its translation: CASRVEGGQETQYF.

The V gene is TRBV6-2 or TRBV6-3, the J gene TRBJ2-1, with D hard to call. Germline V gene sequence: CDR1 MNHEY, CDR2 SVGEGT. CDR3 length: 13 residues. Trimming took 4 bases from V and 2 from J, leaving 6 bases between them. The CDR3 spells CASSFQTYNEQFF. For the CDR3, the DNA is TGTGCCAGCAGTTTTCAGACCTACAATGAGCAGTTCTTC.

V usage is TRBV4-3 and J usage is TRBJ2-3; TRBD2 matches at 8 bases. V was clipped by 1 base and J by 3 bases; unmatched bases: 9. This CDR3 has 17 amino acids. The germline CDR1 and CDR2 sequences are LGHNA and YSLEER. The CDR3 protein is CASSQGGAGVWTDTQYF. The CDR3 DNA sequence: TGCGCCAGCAGCCAAGGGGGAGCGGGAGTCTGGACAGATACGCAGTATTTT.

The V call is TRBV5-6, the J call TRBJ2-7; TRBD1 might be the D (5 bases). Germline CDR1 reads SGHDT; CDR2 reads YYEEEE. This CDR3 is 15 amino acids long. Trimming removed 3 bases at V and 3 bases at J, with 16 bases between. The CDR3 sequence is CASSSLGPGVYEQYF. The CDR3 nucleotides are TGTGCCAGCAGCTCGCTGGGGCCCGGAGTCTACGAGCAGTACTTC.

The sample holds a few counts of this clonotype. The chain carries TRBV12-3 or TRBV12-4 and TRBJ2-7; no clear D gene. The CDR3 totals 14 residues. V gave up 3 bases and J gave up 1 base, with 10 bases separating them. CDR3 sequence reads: CASSLRRSSYEQYF. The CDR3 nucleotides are TGTGCCAGCAGTTTGAGGCGGTCTTCCTACGAGCAGTACTTC.

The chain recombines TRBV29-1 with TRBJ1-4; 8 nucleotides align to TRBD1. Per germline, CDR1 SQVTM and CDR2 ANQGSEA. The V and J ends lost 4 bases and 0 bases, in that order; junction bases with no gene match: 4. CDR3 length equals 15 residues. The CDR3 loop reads CSVGGTGTTNEKLFF. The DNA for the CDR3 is TGCAGCGTTGGGGGGACAGGAACAACTAATGAAAAACTGTTTTTT.

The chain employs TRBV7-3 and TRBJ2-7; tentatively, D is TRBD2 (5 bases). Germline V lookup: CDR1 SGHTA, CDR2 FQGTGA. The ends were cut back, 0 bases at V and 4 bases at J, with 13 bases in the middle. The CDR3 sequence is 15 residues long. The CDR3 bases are TGTGCCAGCAGCTTAACTCCGGGGAGAGGTTACGAGCAGTACTTC. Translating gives CASSLTPGRGYEQYF.